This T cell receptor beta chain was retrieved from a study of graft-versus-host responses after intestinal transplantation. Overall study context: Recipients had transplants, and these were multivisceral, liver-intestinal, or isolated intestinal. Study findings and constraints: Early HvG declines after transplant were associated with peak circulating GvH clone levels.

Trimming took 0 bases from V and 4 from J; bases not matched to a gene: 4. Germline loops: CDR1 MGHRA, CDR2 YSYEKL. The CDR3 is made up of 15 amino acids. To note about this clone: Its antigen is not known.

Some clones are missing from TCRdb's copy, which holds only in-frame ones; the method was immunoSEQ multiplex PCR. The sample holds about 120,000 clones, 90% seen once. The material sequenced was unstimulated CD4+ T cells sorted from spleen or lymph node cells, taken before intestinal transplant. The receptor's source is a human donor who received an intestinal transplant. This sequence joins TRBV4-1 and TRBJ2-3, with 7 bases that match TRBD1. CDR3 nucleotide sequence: TGCGCCAGCAGCCAAGATCCCCAGGGGGCAGATACGCAGTATTTT. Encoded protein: CASSQDPQGADTQYF.